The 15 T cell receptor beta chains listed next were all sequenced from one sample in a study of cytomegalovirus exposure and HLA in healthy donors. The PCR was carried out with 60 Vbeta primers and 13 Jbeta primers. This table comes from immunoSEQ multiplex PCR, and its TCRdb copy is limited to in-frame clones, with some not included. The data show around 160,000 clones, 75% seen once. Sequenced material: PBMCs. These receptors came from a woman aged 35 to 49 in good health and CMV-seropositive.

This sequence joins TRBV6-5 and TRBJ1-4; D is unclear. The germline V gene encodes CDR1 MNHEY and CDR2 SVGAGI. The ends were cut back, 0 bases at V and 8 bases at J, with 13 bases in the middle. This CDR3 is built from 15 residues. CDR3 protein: CASSYSITNPEKLFF. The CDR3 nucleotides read TGTGCCAGCAGTTACTCGATTACTAACCCAGAAAAACTGTTTTTT.

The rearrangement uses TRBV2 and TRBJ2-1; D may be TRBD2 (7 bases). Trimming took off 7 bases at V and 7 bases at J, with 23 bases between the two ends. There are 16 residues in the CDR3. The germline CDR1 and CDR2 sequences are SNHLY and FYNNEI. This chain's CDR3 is CASTQRGRATGNEQFF. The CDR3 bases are TGTGCCAGCACTCAGCGGGGCAGGGCGACAGGTAATGAGCAGTTCTTC.

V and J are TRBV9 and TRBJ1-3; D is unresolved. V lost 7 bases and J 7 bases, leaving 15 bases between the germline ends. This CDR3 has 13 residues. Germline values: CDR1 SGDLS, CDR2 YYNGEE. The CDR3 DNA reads TGTGCCAGCGGGGTGGGGAGTCGGAACACCATATATTTT. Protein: CASGVGSRNTIYF.

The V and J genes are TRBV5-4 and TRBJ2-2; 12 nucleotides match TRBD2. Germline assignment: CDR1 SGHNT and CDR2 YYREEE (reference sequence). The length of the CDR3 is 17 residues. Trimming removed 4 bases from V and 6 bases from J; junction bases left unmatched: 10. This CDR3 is CASSPETSGRIAGELFF. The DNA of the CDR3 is TGTGCCAGCAGCCCCGAAACTAGCGGGAGGATAGCCGGGGAGCTGTTTTTT. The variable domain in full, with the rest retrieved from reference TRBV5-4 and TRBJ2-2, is ETGVTQSPTHLIKTRGQQVTLRCSSQSGHNTVSWYQQALGQGPQFIFQYYREEENGRGNFPPRFSGLQFPNYSSELNVNALELDDSALYLCASSPETSGRIAGELFFGEGSRLTVL.

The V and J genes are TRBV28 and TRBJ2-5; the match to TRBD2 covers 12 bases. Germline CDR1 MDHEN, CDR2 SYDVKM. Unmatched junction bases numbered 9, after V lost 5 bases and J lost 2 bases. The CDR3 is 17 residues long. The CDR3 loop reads CASSPSGRAPLQETQYF. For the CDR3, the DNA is TGTGCCAGCAGTCCTAGCGGGAGGGCCCCTCTACAAGAGACCCAGTACTTC.

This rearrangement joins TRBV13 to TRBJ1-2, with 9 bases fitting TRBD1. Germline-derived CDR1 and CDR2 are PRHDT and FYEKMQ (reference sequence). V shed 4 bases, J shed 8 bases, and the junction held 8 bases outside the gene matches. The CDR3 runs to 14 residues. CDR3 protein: CASSYRQGVRGYTF. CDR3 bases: TGTGCCAGCAGCTACCGACAGGGGGTGAGGGGCTACACCTTC.

The DNA of the CDR3 is TGTGCCAGCAGCTTACAGGGTAGGATCTCTGGAAACACCATATATTTT. It specifies CASSLQGRISGNTIYF. The genes are TRBV5-4 and TRBJ1-3; D might be TRBD1 (6 bases). The CDR3 extends over 16 amino acids. The V gene lost 2 bases and the J gene lost 0 bases, with 12 bases spanning the gap. Germline V CDR1 and CDR2: SGHNT, YYREEE (reference sequence).

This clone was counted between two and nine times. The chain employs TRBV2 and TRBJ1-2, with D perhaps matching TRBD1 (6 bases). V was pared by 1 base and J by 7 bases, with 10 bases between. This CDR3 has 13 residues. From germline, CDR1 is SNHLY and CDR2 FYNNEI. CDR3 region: CASSEEGVAGYTF. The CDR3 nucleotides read TGTGCCAGCAGTGAAGAGGGGGTTGCTGGCTACACCTTC.

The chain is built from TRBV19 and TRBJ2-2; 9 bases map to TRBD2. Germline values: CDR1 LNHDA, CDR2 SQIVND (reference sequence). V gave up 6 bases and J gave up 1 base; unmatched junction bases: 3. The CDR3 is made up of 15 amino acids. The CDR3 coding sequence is TGTGCCAGTAGCTTACTAGCGGGGAACACCGGGGAGCTGTTTTTT. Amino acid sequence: CASSLLAGNTGELFF.

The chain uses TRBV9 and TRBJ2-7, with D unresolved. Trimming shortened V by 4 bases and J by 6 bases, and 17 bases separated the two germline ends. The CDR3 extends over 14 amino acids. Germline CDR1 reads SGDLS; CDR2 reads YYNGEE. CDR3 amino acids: CASSPRFLSGEQYF. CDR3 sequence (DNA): TGTGCCAGCAGCCCCCGGTTCCTATCTGGCGAGCAGTACTTC. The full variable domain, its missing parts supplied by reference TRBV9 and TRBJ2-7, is DSGVTQTPKHLITATGQRVTLRCSPRSGDLSVYWYQQSLDQGLQFLIQYYNGEERAKGNILERFSAQQFPDLHSELNLSSLELGDSALYFCASSPRFLSGEQYFGPGTRLTVT.

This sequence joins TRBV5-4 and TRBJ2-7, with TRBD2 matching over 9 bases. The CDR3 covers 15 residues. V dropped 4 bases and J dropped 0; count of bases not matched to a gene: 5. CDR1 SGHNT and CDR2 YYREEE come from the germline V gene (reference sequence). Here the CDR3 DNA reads TGTGCCAGCAGCCTGACTAGCGGTAACTCCTACGAGCAGTACTTC. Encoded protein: CASSLTSGNSYEQYF.

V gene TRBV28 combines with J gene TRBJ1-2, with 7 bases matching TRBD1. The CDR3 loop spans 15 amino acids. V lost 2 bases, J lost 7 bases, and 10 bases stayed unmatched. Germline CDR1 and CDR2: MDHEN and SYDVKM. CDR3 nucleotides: TGTGCCAGCAGTTTAATCAGACAGGGCCCCAGTGGCTACACCTTC. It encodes CASSLIRQGPSGYTF.

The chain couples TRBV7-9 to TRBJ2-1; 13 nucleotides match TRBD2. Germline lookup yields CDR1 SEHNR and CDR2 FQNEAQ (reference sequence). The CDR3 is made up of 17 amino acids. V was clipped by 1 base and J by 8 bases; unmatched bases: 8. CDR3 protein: CASSLGTSGSPPHEQFF. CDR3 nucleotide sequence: TGTGCCAGCAGCTTAGGGACTAGCGGGAGCCCCCCCCATGAGCAGTTCTTC.

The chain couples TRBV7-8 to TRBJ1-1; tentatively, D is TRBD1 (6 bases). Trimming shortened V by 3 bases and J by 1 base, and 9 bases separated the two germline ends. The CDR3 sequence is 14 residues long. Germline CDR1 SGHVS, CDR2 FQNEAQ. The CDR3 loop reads CASSFTGRNTEAFF. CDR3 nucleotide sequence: TGTGCCAGCAGCTTTACAGGGCGGAACACTGAAGCTTTCTTT.

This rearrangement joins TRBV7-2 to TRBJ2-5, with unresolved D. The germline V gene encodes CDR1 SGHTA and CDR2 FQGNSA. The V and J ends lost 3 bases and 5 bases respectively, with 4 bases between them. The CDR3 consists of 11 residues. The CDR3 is CASSFAETQYF. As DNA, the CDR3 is TGTGCCAGCAGCTTCGCGGAGACCCAGTACTTC.